This T cell receptor beta chain was sequenced during a study of PD-1 blockade in classical Hodgkin lymphoma. Study summary: Patients received nivolumab 3 mg/kg intravenously every 2 weeks. Study outcomes and limitations: What caused the repertoire differences, perhaps disease activity or prior therapy, remains undefined. CD8+ TCR diversity did not rise significantly by C4D1, unlike CD4+. Exclusion covered patients beginning nivolumab under 1 year post-ASCT.

Details on this clone: The antigen is unknown.

The data were produced by immunoSEQ multiplex PCR, yet TCRdb's version contains in-frame clones alone and is incomplete. The sample includes approximately 44,000 clones, approximately 71% of them seen just once. Every patient had relapsed following autologous stem cell transplantation, and cohorts differed in brentuximab vedotin exposure. The CDR3 consists of 15 residues. Germline CDR1 is SGDLS and CDR2 is YYNGEE. Trimming removed 2 bases from V and 2 bases from J, with 13 bases in between. This receptor was identified in a human donor with classical Hodgkin lymphoma. The source was peripheral blood mononuclear cells (PBMCs), collected at baseline. This chain connects TRBV9 to TRBJ2-5; unclear D gene. CDR3 nucleotides: TGTGCCAGCAGCGTTGAAGGGATCGGGCAAGAGACCCAGTACTTC. This codes for CASSVEGIGQETQYF.